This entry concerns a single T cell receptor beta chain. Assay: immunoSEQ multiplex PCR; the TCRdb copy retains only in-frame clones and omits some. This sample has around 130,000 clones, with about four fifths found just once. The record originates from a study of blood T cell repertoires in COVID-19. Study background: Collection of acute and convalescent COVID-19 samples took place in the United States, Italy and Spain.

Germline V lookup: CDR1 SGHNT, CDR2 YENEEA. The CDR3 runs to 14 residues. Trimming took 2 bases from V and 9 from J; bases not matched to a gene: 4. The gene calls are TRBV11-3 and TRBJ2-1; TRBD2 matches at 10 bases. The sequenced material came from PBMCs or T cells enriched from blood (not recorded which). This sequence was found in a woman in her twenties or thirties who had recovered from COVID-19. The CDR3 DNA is TGTGCCAGCAGCTTATCTAGCGGGAGTTTTGAGCAGTTCTTC. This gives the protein CASSLSSGSFEQFF.